This T cell receptor (beta chain) is drawn from a study of T cell responses to AZD1222 COVID-19 vaccine. Notes on the study in general: Increases in Spike-specific TCR breadth and depth were seen after two AZD1222 doses. Clonal diversity may have been underestimated, and the donors were mostly white British, with more females than males.

On this clone: The antigen is not known.

Data came from immunoSEQ multiplex PCR; TCRdb stores just in-frame clones and leaves some out. Among some 150,000 clones listed, about 92% were seen once. The germline V gene has CDR1 SGHTA and CDR2 FQGNSA. Trimming removed 5 bases from V and 2 bases from J; junction bases left unmatched: 7. The CDR3 is 15 amino acids. The genes are TRBV7-2 and TRBJ2-7; 9 bases line up with TRBD1. The origin of this receptor is an adult who received the AZD1222 COVID-19 vaccine. The specimen was peripheral blood, collected 28 days after the second AZD1222 dose. DNA of the CDR3: TGTGCCAGCAGCCAAAGGACAGGGGTGGCCTACGAGCAGTACTTC. As protein: CASSQRTGVAYEQYF.